The 9 T cell receptor beta chains below all came from one sample that was sequenced in a study of cytomegalovirus exposure and HLA in healthy donors. It was with 60 Vbeta and 13 Jbeta primers that the PCR ran. Method: immunoSEQ multiplex PCR; TCRdb's copy keeps in-frame clones and lacks some. Of 78,000 or so clones listed, roughly 80% are singletons. Source material: PBMCs. These receptors were obtained from a woman aged 50 to 60 in good health and CMV-seronegative.

The gene calls are TRBV19 and TRBJ2-1, with TRBD2 identical over 10 bases. V dropped 3 bases and J dropped 0; count of bases not matched to a gene: 11. Looked up from germline, CDR1 is LNHDA and CDR2 is SQIVND (reference sequence). The CDR3 extends over 19 amino acids. This chain's CDR3 is CASSIGTSVLTSSYNEQFF. DNA for the CDR3: TGTGCCAGTAGTATTGGGACTAGCGTTCTAACGAGCTCCTACAATGAGCAGTTCTTC. Filled out from reference TRBV19 and TRBJ2-1, the complete variable domain reads DGGITQSPKYLFRKEGQNVTLSCEQNLNHDAMYWYRQDPGQGLRLIYYSQIVNDFQKGDIAEGYSVSREKKESFPLTVTSAQKNPTAFYLCASSIGTSVLTSSYNEQFFGPGTRLTVL.

The V and J genes are TRBV7-3 and TRBJ2-1, with D perhaps TRBD2 (5 bases). Germline assignment: CDR1 SGHTA and CDR2 FQGTGA. V was pared by 4 bases and J by 6 bases, with 13 bases between. The CDR3 is made up of 14 amino acids. CDR3 protein: CASSSSGSVNEQFF. Written as DNA, the CDR3 is TGTGCCAGCAGCTCCTCAGGTAGCGTCAATGAGCAGTTCTTC.

The chain links TRBV27 to TRBJ1-1, with 7 bases lining up with TRBD1. V shed 2 bases, J shed 5 bases, and the junction held 5 bases outside the gene matches. The CDR3 has 14 amino acids. Germline V lookup: CDR1 MNHEY, CDR2 SMNVEV (reference sequence). CDR3 sequence (DNA): TGTGCCAGCAGTTTAGCAGGGGGACGGACTGAAGCTTTCTTT. Translating it yields CASSLAGGRTEAFF.

The chain recombines TRBV19 with TRBJ1-5; 7 bases match TRBD1. This CDR3 region has 12 residues. Germline values: CDR1 LNHDA, CDR2 SQIVND (reference sequence). V gave up 3 bases and J gave up 11 bases; unmatched junction bases: 4. This CDR3 is CASSIDRDSQHF. The CDR3 nucleotides are TGTGCCAGTAGTATCGACAGGGATTCCCAGCATTTT.

This clone was detected a few times. The chain links TRBV10-3 to TRBJ2-1; 14 nucleotides match TRBD2. CDR1 and CDR2 from the germline V gene are ENHRY and SYGVKD. With V trimmed by 5 bases and J by 7 bases, 4 bases remained unmatched. The CDR3 has 15 residues. As DNA, the CDR3 is TGTGCCATCAGTATTGGGACTAGCGGGAGAAATGAGCAGTTCTTC. Amino acids: CAISIGTSGRNEQFF.

CDR3 nucleotides: TGTGCCAGCAGTATAAGAACAGGGGGCTTTCATGAGACCCAGTACTTC. Translation: CASSIRTGGFHETQYF. V usage is TRBV2 and J usage is TRBJ2-5; 9 positions match TRBD1. This CDR3 region has 16 residues. Unmatched junction bases numbered 12, after V lost 5 bases and J lost 5 bases. Germline-derived CDR1 and CDR2 are SNHLY and FYNNEI.

A few counts support this clone. CDR3 sequence (DNA): TGTGCCAGCAGCTTAGACCGAGGGACAGGGCGGGAAGCTTTCTTT. Protein product: CASSLDRGTGREAFF. The chain is built from TRBV7-2 and TRBJ1-1; 9 nucleotides line up with TRBD1. CDR3 length equals 15 residues. Germline loops: CDR1 SGHTA, CDR2 FQGNSA. V shed 1 base, J shed 8 bases, and the junction held 8 bases outside the gene matches. Using reference TRBV7-2 and TRBJ1-1 for the parts outside the CDR3, the full variable domain is GAGVSQSPSNKVTEKGKDVELRCDPISGHTALYWYRQSLGQGLEFLIYFQGNSAPDKSGLPSDRFSAERTGGSVSTLTIQRTQQEDSAVYLCASSLDRGTGREAFFGQGTRLTVV.

J is TRBJ1-2 and V is TRBV6-6, with D unresolved. Germline loops: CDR1 MNHNY, CDR2 SVGAGI (reference sequence). The CDR3 loop spans 15 amino acids. Trimming stripped 0 bases from V and 3 bases from J, with 11 bases between. The CDR3 loop is CASSYSSRSDYGYTF. The DNA of the CDR3 is TGTGCCAGCAGTTACTCGAGCCGGTCGGACTATGGCTACACCTTC.

J is TRBJ2-7 and V is TRBV11-2; tentatively, D is TRBD1 (6 bases). CDR3 length: 15 amino acids. Germline V gene lookup returns CDR1 SGHAT and CDR2 FQNNGV. V lost 3 bases and J lost 5, with 17 bases in between. The CDR3 loop is CASSLAGQGNHEQYF. Written as DNA, the CDR3 is TGTGCCAGCAGCTTGGCTGGCCAGGGGAACCACGAGCAGTACTTC.